This TCR beta chain originates from a study of tumor-infiltrating lymphocytes in primary liver carcinoma. For the study at large: The patients presented with primary liver carcinoma, which was managed through surgical resection. All patients, whether men or women, fell within 30 to 69 years of age. Productive TCRbeta reads per sample were roughly 3.5 to 7.13 million, not differing by tissue.

Alongside blood RNA obtained from unsorted whole blood, germline DNA was also extracted. A constant-region primer primed TCR beta cDNA synthesis from 450 to 550 ng of total RNA. Amplification in three nested multiplex PCR rounds with slightly modified ARM-PCR gave rise to TCR beta libraries. The two initial PCR rounds, around 10 cycles each, used TRBV1-TRBV30 forward and C-beta reverse primers. Using its own MiXCR run on the multiplex PCR reads, TCRdb lists one record per CDR3 protein. Here the sample spans around 330,000 distinct CDR3 sequences, almost 60% being singletons. This clonotype was counted between two and nine times. Its antigen is still unknown. This may stem from a read error, because a much larger clone lies one nucleotide away. Findings and limits, study-wide: A significantly higher top-250-clone fraction was recorded for tumors than for blood (p = 0.039).

Germline trimming cut 8 bases from V and 11 bases from J; bases unmatched to any gene: 12. The CDR3 totals 14 residues. Germline assignment: CDR1 SGHAT and CDR2 FQNNGV. V gene TRBV11-2 combines with J gene TRBJ2-7; TRBD2 matches 13 bases. The receptor was isolated from a young woman with primary liver carcinoma and hepatitis B virus infection. The specimen sequenced was peripheral blood. CDR3 sequence (DNA): TGTGCCAGCGGCAAGGGACTAGCGGGACCGCCGGAGTACTTC. Its translation: CASGKGLAGPPEYF.